These T cell receptor beta chains were read from a single sample in a study of blood T cells in healthy people across ages. Via MiXCR, TCRdb re-called the 5' RACE reads, giving one row per CDR3 protein. The profile shows around 500,000 distinct CDR3 sequences, about 45% of them singletons. Sequenced input: blood. Receptors were obtained from a man older than 75 in good health. CDR3s include the opening cysteine and the closing phenylalanine or tryptophan. A D gene is named only where the DNA matches it firmly. Clone size is stated in some rows and not others, as once, few, many or a class when expanded.

D	V	size	J	DNA	CDR3
TRBD2	TRBV20-1	.	TRBJ2-5	TGCAGTGCTAGACCCCTCAAGCTAGCGGGGGGCAGTGAGACCCAGTACTTC	CSARPLKLAGGSETQYF
TRBD2	TRBV6-5	many	TRBJ2-5	TGTGCCAGCAGGACTAGCGGGATAGAGACCCAGTACTTC	CASRTSGIETQYF
TRBD1	TRBV5-1	few	TRBJ1-2	TGCGCCAGCAGCTTGATGGCAGGGGGGAACTATGGCTACACCTTC	CASSLMAGGNYGYTF
.	TRBV15	.	TRBJ2-7	TGTGCCACCAGCAGAGGACGGGCCGCCTACGAGCAGTACTTC	CATSRGRAAYEQYF
TRBD1	TRBV6-5	.	TRBJ2-1	TGTGCAAGCAGTTCCCGACAGGGCTCCCCTTACAATGAGCAGTTCTTC	CASSSRQGSPYNEQFF
TRBD1	TRBV24-1	once	TRBJ2-7	TGTGCCACCAGTGCCGGGACAGGGATTTCCTACGAGCAGTACTTC	CATSAGTGISYEQYF
.	TRBV4-2	.	TRBJ1-1	TGTGCCAGCAGCCAAGAAGCAGGGCGAGCTTTCTTT	CASSQEAGRAFF
.	TRBV2	.	TRBJ1-5	TGTGCCAGCAGTGAAGGGAACAATCAGCCCCAGCATTTT	CASSEGNNQPQHF
TRBD2	TRBV25-1	.	TRBJ2-1	TGTGCCAGCAGTGATAGTTGGCGGGGGAATGAGCAGTTCTTC	CASSDSWRGNEQFF
TRBD2	TRBV20-1	.	TRBJ2-3	TGCAGTGTAAAGCGGGACGGCACAGATACGCAGTATTTT	CSVKRDGTDTQYF
TRBD2	TRBV7-9	.	TRBJ2-3	TGTGCCAGCAGCAACGGGCCCGGGAGGGCGGCAGATACGCAGTATTTT	CASSNGPGRAADTQYF
TRBD2	TRBV7-3	.	TRBJ2-1	TGTGCCAGCAGCACGCCGGGACTAGCGGGAGTCCGCAATGAGCAGTTCTTC	CASSTPGLAGVRNEQFF
.	TRBV5-1	.	TRBJ1-2	TGCGCCAGCAGCCCCGCTCAAAACTATGGCTACACCTTC	CASSPAQNYGYTF
TRBD2	TRBV6-6	.	TRBJ2-3	TGTGCCAGCACCCAGACTAGCGGGAGGACCGATACGCAGTATTTT	CASTQTSGRTDTQYF
.	TRBV7-2	few	TRBJ2-5	TGTGCCAGCAGCTTATCGGCGGGGCCGCAGGAGACCCAGTACTTC	CASSLSAGPQETQYF
TRBD1	TRBV7-9	.	TRBJ1-2	TGTGCCAGCAGCTCATGGACAGGAAATGGCTACACCTTC	CASSSWTGNGYTF
.	TRBV6-2/TRBV6-3	few	TRBJ2-5	TGTGCCACCGTGGGACACCAAGAGACCCAGTACTTC	CATVGHQETQYF
TRBD2	TRBV20-1	.	TRBJ2-1	TGCAGTGCCGCCCCGGCGGGAGGAGCCTACAATGAGCAGTTCTTC	CSAAPAGGAYNEQFF
.	TRBV28	few	TRBJ2-1	TGTGCCAGCAGTTTCCCTCCCGCGGGGCGGACCTACAATGAGCAGTTCTTC	CASSFPPAGRTYNEQFF
TRBD1	TRBV11-2	.	TRBJ1-1	TGTGCCAGCAGTCTACAGGGGGCCCAGGCTTTCTTT	CASSLQGAQAFF
.	TRBV28	once	TRBJ2-3	TGTGCCAGCAGGGAGGGGACTAGCACAGATACGCAGTATTTT	CASREGTSTDTQYF
.	TRBV20-1	few	TRBJ2-7	TGCAGTGCCCCAGGGTATTCGTCCTACGAGCAGTACTTC	CSAPGYSSYEQYF